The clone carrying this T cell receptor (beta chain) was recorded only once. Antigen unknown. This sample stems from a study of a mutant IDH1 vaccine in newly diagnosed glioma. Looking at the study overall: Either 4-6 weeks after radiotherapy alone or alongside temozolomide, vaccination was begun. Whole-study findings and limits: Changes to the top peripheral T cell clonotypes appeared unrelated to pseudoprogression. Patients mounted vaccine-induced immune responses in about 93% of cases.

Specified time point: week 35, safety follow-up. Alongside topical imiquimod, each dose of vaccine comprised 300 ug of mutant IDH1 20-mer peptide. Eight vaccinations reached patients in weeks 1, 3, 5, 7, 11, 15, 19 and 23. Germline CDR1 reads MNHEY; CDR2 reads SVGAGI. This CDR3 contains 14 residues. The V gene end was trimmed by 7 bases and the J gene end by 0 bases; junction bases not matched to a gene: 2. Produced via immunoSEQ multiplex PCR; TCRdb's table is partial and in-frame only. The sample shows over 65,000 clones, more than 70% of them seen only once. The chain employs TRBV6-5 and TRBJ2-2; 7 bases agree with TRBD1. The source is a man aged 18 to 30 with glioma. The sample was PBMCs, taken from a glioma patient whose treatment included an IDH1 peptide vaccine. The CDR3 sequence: CASTTGPNTGELFF. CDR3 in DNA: TGTGCCAGCACGACAGGGCCGAACACCGGGGAGCTGTTTTTT.